The entry that follows covers one T cell receptor beta chain sequence. Its antigen remains unknown. TCR beta CDR3 regions were amplified from RNA. RT-PCR in the first round (using the HTBI primer set) targeted the TCR CDR3. TCRdb reanalysed the multiplex PCR reads using MiXCR and keeps one entry per CDR3 protein. The table records some 690,000 distinct CDR3 sequences, 17% of them present only once. Absence of ophthalmopathy progression within 18 months defined stable Graves' hyperthyroidism. Uncontrolled infection, other autoimmune disease, pregnancy or lactation barred patients from enrollment. Isolation of PBMCs was performed on 8.5 to 10 ml fresh peripheral blood. With 3 bases clipped from V and 2 bases from J, the junction kept 10 bases outside the gene matches. The CDR3 runs to 18 residues. Per the germline V gene, CDR1 is SGHVS and CDR2 is FNYEAQ. The sample is drawn from a study of T cells in Graves' hyperthyroidism and ophthalmopathy.

Study results and caveats: Blood also carried most thyroid clonotypes expanded above 0.001.

V and J are TRBV7-6 and TRBJ2-3; TRBD2 agrees at 11 bases. The sample consisted of blood. The receptor was isolated from a man over 45 with Graves' hyperthyroidism. DNA for the CDR3: TGTGCCAGCAGCTTCCCCTCGACTAGCGGGACCTCCACAGATACGCAGTATTTT. It translates to CASSFPSTSGTSTDTQYF.